Each of the 27 T cell receptor beta chains below was sequenced from the same sample in a study of T cells in Graves' hyperthyroidism and ophthalmopathy. TCR beta CDR3 sequences were amplified from RNA transcripts. With the HTBI primer set, the TCR CDR3 went through a first round of RT-PCR. TCRdb redid the calling of the multiplex PCR reads with MiXCR, one entry per CDR3 protein. Seen here are approximately 700,000 distinct CDR3 sequences, less than 45% observed once, and the top ten hold more than 7%. Sequenced sample: peripheral blood or thyroid tissue (not recorded which). Receptor source: an adult man with Graves' disease, either hyperthyroidism or ophthalmopathy (not recorded which).

This sequence joins TRBV25-1 and TRBJ1-4; weak D call: TRBD1 (6 bases). The CDR3 runs to 12 residues. Germline CDR1 reads MGHDK; CDR2 reads SYGVNS. Trimming removed 8 bases from V and 8 bases from J, with 12 bases in between. The CDR3 DNA is TGTGCCAGCTCGGACAGCCAAGAAAAACTGTTTTTT. It is translated as CASSDSQEKLFF.

The rearrangement joins TRBV20-1 to TRBJ1-2; 9 bases are shared with TRBD1. The V gene's germline CDR1 is DFQATT and CDR2 SNEGSKA (reference sequence). The CDR3 has 16 residues. V lost 0 bases and J lost 3; bases outside the gene matches: 8. CDR3: CSARDLDRGTYYGYTF. CDR3 coding DNA: TGCAGTGCTAGAGATCTTGACAGGGGGACATACTATGGCTACACCTTC.

The rearrangement joins TRBV7-6 to TRBJ2-7, with D possibly called TRBD1 or TRBD2 (5 bases each). CDR1 is SGHVS, CDR2 FNYEAQ, per germline. V was clipped by 2 bases and J by 6 bases, with 20 bases between them. This CDR3 is 16 amino acids long. The CDR3 DNA follows: TGTGCCAGCAGCTTATATCGGGTTAGTGGGGACGCCGAGCAGTACTTC. Its translation: CASSLYRVSGDAEQYF.

V usage is TRBV7-2 and J usage is TRBJ1-1, with unresolved D. The germline gives CDR1 SGHTA, CDR2 FQGNSA. This CDR3 contains 14 residues. V was shortened by 7 bases and J by 3 bases, with 15 bases between the two germline ends. The chain's CDR3 is CASTRDTEDTEAFF. The CDR3 DNA sequence: TGTGCCAGCACCCGAGACACGGAGGACACTGAAGCTTTCTTT.

Remarks on this clonotype: Its ends do not fully match the called genes, so a read error is possible. The J gene is TRBJ2-7, the V gene TRBV10-2, with D unclear. CDR1 WSHSY and CDR2 SAAADI come from the germline V gene. The CDR3 extends over 14 amino acids. CDR3: CASSPWTISYEQYF. In nucleotides, the CDR3 is TGTGCCAGCAGTCCGTGGACCATATCCTACGAGCAGTACTTC.

This clonotype has a handful of counts. The V gene is TRBV9, the J gene TRBJ1-2; tentatively, D is TRBD1 (6 bases). The CDR3 totals 15 residues. Germline CDR1 and CDR2: SGDLS and YYNGEE. Between the trimmed V and J ends, which lost 3 bases and 0 bases, there was a span of 12 bases. The CDR3 coding sequence is TGTGCCAGCAGCGGCCGGGACATTACTAACTATGGCTACACCTTC. This codes for CASSGRDITNYGYTF.

The rearrangement joins TRBV29-1 to TRBJ2-7; 10 bases align to TRBD2. The V segment lost 6 bases and the J segment 6 bases; nucleotides outside the gene matches: 11. The germline V gene has CDR1 SQVTM and CDR2 ANQGSEA. This CDR3 contains 14 residues. DNA for the CDR3: TGCAGCGTCAGCGGGGCTAGCGGGAGCGCCGAGCAGTACTTC. Translating it yields CSVSGASGSAEQYF.

This clonotype was detected many times. The gene calls are TRBV29-1 and TRBJ1-3, with D perhaps TRBD1 (6 bases). This CDR3 spans 13 amino acids. Germline lookup yields CDR1 SQVTM and CDR2 ANQGSEA. The V end was cut by 6 bases, the J end by 2 bases, with 11 bases between. CDR3 sequence reads: CSVDRDTGNTIYF. The CDR3 DNA reads TGCAGCGTGGACAGAGACACTGGAAACACCATATATTTT.

The rearrangement links TRBV25-1 to TRBJ1-2, with D unclear. The V and J ends lost 8 bases and 0 bases respectively, with 19 bases between them. This CDR3 is 16 amino acids long. CDR1 is MGHDK and CDR2 is SYGVNS in the germline V gene. CDR3 in DNA: TGTGCCAGCCAAGATGAGAGGCAGAAGACTAACTATGGCTACACCTTC. Its protein is CASQDERQKTNYGYTF.

The chain recombines TRBV19 with TRBJ2-2, with 9 bases aligning to TRBD2. Per germline, CDR1 LNHDA and CDR2 SQIVND (reference sequence). The length of the CDR3 is 15 residues. After removal of 8 bases from V and 5 bases from J, the junction contained 9 bases not matched to a gene. CDR3 nucleotides: TGTGCCAGTGCAGGCGGGGGGGCCTGGACCGGGGAGCTGTTTTTT. Translating gives CASAGGGAWTGELFF.

V usage is TRBV2 and J usage is TRBJ1-5, with D possibly being TRBD1 (5 bases). CDR1 is SNHLY, CDR2 FYNNEI, per germline. Trimming took 4 bases from V and 5 from J, leaving 9 bases between them. This CDR3 has 13 residues. The DNA of the CDR3 is TGTGCCAGCAGTGGACAGAGCCATCAGCCCCAGCATTTT. It translates to CASSGQSHQPQHF.

This clonotype was detected a few times. This rearrangement joins TRBV6-5 to TRBJ2-5, with 7 positions matching TRBD1. V gave up 6 bases and J gave up 2 bases; unmatched junction bases: 6. The germline CDR1 and CDR2 sequences are MNHEY and SVGAGI. This CDR3 region has 14 residues. The CDR3 DNA follows: TGTGCCAGCAGCAGACAGGGCCTACAAGAGACCCAGTACTTC. Its translation is CASSRQGLQETQYF.

This clonotype was seen only a few times. This chain joins TRBV14 and TRBJ1-3, with no clear D. The CDR3 length is 14 residues. Trimming took 1 base from V and 0 from J, leaving 4 bases between them. CDR1 and CDR2 (germline): SGHDN, FVKESK. CDR3 DNA: TGTGCCAGCAGCCAAGCGAGCTCTGGAAACACCATATATTTT. This gives the protein CASSQASSGNTIYF.

The chain has TRBV29-1 and TRBJ1-2; 7 bases agree with TRBD1. Losses at the gene ends were 4 bases for V and 0 bases for J; bases not matched to a gene: 2. This CDR3 has 13 residues. Germline assignment: CDR1 SQVTM and CDR2 ANQGSEA. The CDR3 DNA sequence: TGCAGCGTTGTCAGGGGGACTAACTATGGCTACACCTTC. The encoded protein is CSVVRGTNYGYTF.

This chain connects TRBV20-1 to TRBJ1-4; tentatively, D is TRBD1 (6 bases). Germline CDR1 DFQATT, CDR2 SNEGSKA (reference sequence). V dropped 0 bases and J dropped 5 bases, with 13 bases sitting between them. The CDR3 spans 15 residues. The CDR3 region has the DNA TGCAGTGCTAGAGATAGGGGAGGGGGAAATGAAAAACTGTTTTTT. As protein: CSARDRGGGNEKLFF.

This clonotype was found a few times. V gene TRBV4-1 combines with J gene TRBJ2-7; D remains unclear. The length of the CDR3 is 14 residues. Germline CDR1 and CDR2: MGHRA and YSYEKL. V was cut by 1 base and J by 2 bases, with 9 bases left in between. DNA for the CDR3: TGCGCCAGCAGCCAAGTTGGCGAGACCTACGAGCAGTACTTC. Translated, it gives CASSQVGETYEQYF.

The rearrangement joins TRBV12-3 or TRBV12-4 to TRBJ1-5; TRBD1 aligns across 7 bases. V was pared by 3 bases and J by 2 bases, with 7 bases of the junction left unmatched. This CDR3 region has 16 residues. CDR3 DNA: TGTGCCAGCAGTTTCATGGCGCAGGGGGGCAATCAGCCCCAGCATTTT. Translating gives CASSFMAQGGNQPQHF.

This clonotype appeared a few times. The rearrangement links TRBV12-3 or TRBV12-4 to TRBJ1-1; D uncertain. Trimming stripped 3 bases from V and 8 bases from J, with 10 bases between. The length of the CDR3 is 12 residues. In DNA, the CDR3 is TGTGCCAGCAGTTTTTCTGGGCAAGAAGCTTTCTTT. Amino acid sequence: CASSFSGQEAFF.

This clonotype was counted only a few times. This chain joins TRBV7-9 and TRBJ1-5; 8 nucleotides align to TRBD1. The germline V gene has CDR1 SEHNR and CDR2 FQNEAQ (reference sequence). Losses at the gene ends were 5 bases for V and 2 bases for J; bases not matched to a gene: 11. This CDR3 region has 17 residues. The CDR3 spells CASSPTTGQGGNQPQHF. Here the CDR3 DNA reads TGTGCCAGCAGCCCCACCACCGGACAGGGTGGCAATCAGCCCCAGCATTTT.

Note on this clonotype: It is unclear where the CDR3 begins or ends on the DNA, so no DNA is shown, and the CDR3 is as TCRdb lists it. The CDR3 sequence: CASSLRVKNCFF. The chain carries TRBV7-3 and TRBJ1-4. Ends included, the CDR3 has 12 residues. Germline loops: CDR1 SGHTA, CDR2 FQGTGA.

A word on this clonotype: One base away lies a much larger clone, so this may be a sequencing read error. J is TRBJ1-2 and V is TRBV7-9, with 10 bases identical to TRBD1. Germline V lookup: CDR1 SEHNR, CDR2 FQNEAQ (reference sequence). The CDR3 sequence is 15 residues long. CDR3 coding DNA: TGTGCCGGCAGCCTCCCAGTTGGGACAGGGGATGGCTACACCTTC. This encodes CAGSLPVGTGDGYTF. Full variable domain (outside the CDR3, taken from reference TRBV7-9 and TRBJ1-2): DTGVSQNPRHKITKRGQNVTFRCDPISEHNRLYWYRQTLGQGPEFLTYFQNEAQLEKSRLLSDRFSAERPKGSFSTLEIQRTEQGDSAMYLCAGSLPVGTGDGYTFGSGTRLTVV.

The table lists this clonotype with a few counts. The rearrangement links TRBV7-2 to TRBJ2-2, with no clear D. V shed 1 base and J shed 7 bases, with 16 bases lying between them. Germline lookup yields CDR1 SGHTA and CDR2 FQGNSA. This CDR3 comprises 16 residues. CDR3 loop: CASSLVRAERGGELFF. CDR3 in DNA: TGTGCCAGCAGCTTAGTCCGGGCGGAACGAGGCGGGGAGCTGTTTTTT.

The gene calls are TRBV7-2 and TRBJ1-2; D call uncertain. Trimming removed 1 base from V and 1 base from J, with 10 bases in between. The germline V gene encodes CDR1 SGHTA and CDR2 FQGNSA. The length of the CDR3 is 15 residues. The CDR3 coding sequence is TGTGCCAGCAGCTTAGATCGGGCGGTTAACTATGGCTACACCTTC. Translating it yields CASSLDRAVNYGYTF.

In this sample, this clonotype turned up many times. The gene calls are TRBV7-9 and TRBJ2-7, with 9 positions matching TRBD1. CDR1 and CDR2 from the germline V gene are SEHNR and FQNEAQ (reference sequence). The CDR3 sequence is 13 residues long. J gave up 7 bases and V 4 bases, and 5 bases lay outside the gene matches. Here the CDR3 DNA reads TGTGCCAGCAGCTACGGACAGGGGCTGGAGCAGTACTTC. Protein product: CASSYGQGLEQYF.

In this sample, this clonotype turned up many times. The V and J genes are TRBV7-2 and TRBJ2-7; tentatively, D is TRBD1 or TRBD2 (5 bases each). In germline, CDR1 is SGHTA, CDR2 FQGNSA. The CDR3 totals 14 residues. V was clipped by 4 bases and J by 2 bases, with 12 bases between them. CDR3 in amino acids: CASSSRDGTYEQYF. The DNA for the CDR3 is TGTGCCAGCAGCTCCCGGGACGGCACCTACGAGCAGTACTTC. Full variable domain (remainder filled in from reference TRBV7-2 and TRBJ2-7): GAGVSQSPSNKVTEKGKDVELRCDPISGHTALYWYRQSLGQGLEFLIYFQGNSAPDKSGLPSDRFSAERTGGSVSTLTIQRTQQEDSAVYLCASSSRDGTYEQYFGPGTRLTVT.

Points on this clonotype: At one boundary the junction diverges from the germline segment, which might be a read error. V gene TRBV12-3 or TRBV12-4 combines with J gene TRBJ1-1; D remains ambiguous. The CDR3 is 13 residues long. The CDR3 sequence is CARSYHRLTEAFF. The CDR3 coding sequence is TGTGCCAGAAGTTATCACAGATTGACTGAAGCTTTCTTT.

This clonotype was seen only a few times. The chain carries TRBV20-1 and TRBJ1-1; 9 bases agree with TRBD1. The CDR3 loop spans 16 amino acids. The V gene end was trimmed by 0 bases and the J gene end by 0 bases; junction bases not matched to a gene: 5. Germline V lookup: CDR1 DFQATT, CDR2 SNEGSKA (reference sequence). The CDR3 here is CSARDEGTGLNTEAFF. CDR3 in DNA: TGCAGTGCTAGAGATGAGGGGACAGGGCTGAACACTGAAGCTTTCTTT.